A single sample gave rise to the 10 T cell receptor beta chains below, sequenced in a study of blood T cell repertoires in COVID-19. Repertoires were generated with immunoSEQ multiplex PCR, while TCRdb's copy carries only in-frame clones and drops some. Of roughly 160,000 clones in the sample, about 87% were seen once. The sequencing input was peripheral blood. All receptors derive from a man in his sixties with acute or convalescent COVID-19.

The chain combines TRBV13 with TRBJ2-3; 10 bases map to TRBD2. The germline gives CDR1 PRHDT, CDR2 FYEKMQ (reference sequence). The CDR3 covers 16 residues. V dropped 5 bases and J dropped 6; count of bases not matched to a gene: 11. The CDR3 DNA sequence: TGTGCCAGCAGCACATCTCTAGCGGGAGTTGTGGATACGCAGTATTTT. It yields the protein CASSTSLAGVVDTQYF.

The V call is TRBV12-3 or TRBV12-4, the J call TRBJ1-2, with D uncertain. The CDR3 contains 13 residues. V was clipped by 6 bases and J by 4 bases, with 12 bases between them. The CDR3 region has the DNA TGTGCCAGCAGCAGCGACGGCCCCTATGGCTACACCTTC. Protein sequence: CASSSDGPYGYTF.

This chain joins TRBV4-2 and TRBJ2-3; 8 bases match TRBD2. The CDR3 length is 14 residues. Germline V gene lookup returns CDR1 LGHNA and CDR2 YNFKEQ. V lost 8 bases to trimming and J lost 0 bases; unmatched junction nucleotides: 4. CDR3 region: CASSREVSTDTQYF. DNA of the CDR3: TGTGCCAGCTCGCGGGAGGTGAGCACAGATACGCAGTATTTT.

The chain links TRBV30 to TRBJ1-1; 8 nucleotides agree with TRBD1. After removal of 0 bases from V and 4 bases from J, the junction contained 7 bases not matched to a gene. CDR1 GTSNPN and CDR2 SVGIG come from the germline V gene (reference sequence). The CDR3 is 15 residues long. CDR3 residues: CAWSVQGGRGTEAFF. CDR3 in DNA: TGTGCCTGGAGTGTACAGGGGGGTCGAGGCACTGAAGCTTTCTTT.

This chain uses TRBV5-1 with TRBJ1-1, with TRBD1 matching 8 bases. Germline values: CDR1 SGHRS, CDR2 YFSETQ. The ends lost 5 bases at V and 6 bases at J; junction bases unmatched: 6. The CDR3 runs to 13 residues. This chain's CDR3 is CASRDRVWPEAFF. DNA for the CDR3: TGCGCCAGCAGGGACAGGGTTTGGCCTGAAGCTTTCTTT.

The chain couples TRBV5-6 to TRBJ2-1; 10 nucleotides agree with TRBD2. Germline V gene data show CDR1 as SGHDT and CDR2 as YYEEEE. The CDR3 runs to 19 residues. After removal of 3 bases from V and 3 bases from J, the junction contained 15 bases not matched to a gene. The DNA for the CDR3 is TGTGCCAGCAGCTCCCGGACTAGCGGAATCCGACTAAGCTACAATGAGCAGTTCTTC. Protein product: CASSSRTSGIRLSYNEQFF.

CDR3 nucleotides: TGTGCCAGCAGTTTAGGGCGCAGGGGTTACGAGCAGTACGTC. This gives the protein CASSLGRRGYEQYV. The chain joins TRBV27 to TRBJ2-7; D is possibly TRBD1 (6 bases). Deletions cut 2 bases from V and 4 bases from J, with 12 bases between. Germline V CDR1 and CDR2: MNHEY, SMNVEV (reference sequence). The CDR3 spans 14 residues.

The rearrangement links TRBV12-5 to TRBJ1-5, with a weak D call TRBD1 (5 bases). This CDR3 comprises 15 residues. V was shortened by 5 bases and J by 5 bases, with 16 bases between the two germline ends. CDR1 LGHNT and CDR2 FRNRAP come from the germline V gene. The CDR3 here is CASGPSGGIYQPQHF. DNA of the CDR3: TGTGCTAGTGGTCCCTCTGGGGGGATCTATCAGCCCCAGCATTTT.

The CDR3 spells CASSIGGQGRQPQHF. The CDR3 nucleotides are TGTGCCAGTAGTATTGGGGGACAGGGGCGTCAGCCCCAGCATTTT. The chain is built from TRBV19 and TRBJ1-5; 10 bases fit TRBD1. Germline CDR1 and CDR2: LNHDA and SQIVND (reference sequence). The V and J ends lost 3 bases and 6 bases, in that order; junction bases with no gene match: 5. CDR3 length: 15 residues.

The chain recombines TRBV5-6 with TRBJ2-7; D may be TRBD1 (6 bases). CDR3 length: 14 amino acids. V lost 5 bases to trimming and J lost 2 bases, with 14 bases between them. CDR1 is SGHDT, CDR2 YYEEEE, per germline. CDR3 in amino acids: CASSRDKKTYEQYF. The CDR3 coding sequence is TGTGCCAGCAGTCGGGACAAAAAAACCTACGAGCAGTACTTC.